This TCR beta chain was sequenced in a study of radiotherapy plus CTLA-4 blockade in lung cancer. This CDR3 is built from 15 residues. The V end lost 0 bases, the J end lost 1 base, and 9 bases lay between the germline ends. The germline V gene encodes CDR1 SGHRS and CDR2 YFSETQ. Clones were read by immunoSEQ multiplex PCR, and TCRdb kept only the in-frame ones, dropping some. Of about 67,000 clones in the sample, approximately 76% are singletons; the top ten hold roughly 15%. The sequence came from a human donor with non-small cell lung cancer whose response to radiotherapy plus ipilimumab could not be evaluated. Some clones in this sample may be carry-over from other donors' samples. Here the sequenced sample was peripheral blood, taken from a patient treated with radiotherapy plus ipilimumab. The genes are TRBV5-1 and TRBJ2-3, with D possibly TRBD2 on 6 matching bases. CDR3 coding DNA: TGCGCCAGCAGCTTGGGACTAGTGGGCACAGATACGCAGTATTTT. Translation gives CASSLGLVGTDTQYF.